These 19 T cell receptor beta chains share one sample of origin, sequenced in a study of T cells in Graves' hyperthyroidism and ophthalmopathy (dated by TCRdb to about 2019). The method was multiplex PCR. Sequencing was carried out with an Illumina HiSeq 2000. The TCR beta CDR3 regions were amplified from the RNA transcripts. The TCR CDR3 was subjected to a first round of RT-PCR using the HTBI primer set and the Qiagen OneStep RT-PCR kit. TCRdb handled the public reads itself, with Q25 trimming in fastp and clone calling in MiXCR, and kept productive beta chains. Rows merge per CDR3 protein into single entries with the most common DNA and genes. The sample data list approximately 520,000 distinct CDR3 sequences, and 24% of these were observed just once. The ten largest account for roughly 12% of the sample. The specimen sequenced was blood. These receptors were collected from a woman aged 25 to 45 with Graves' ophthalmopathy.

This clonotype was counted once. The chain recombines TRBV7-2 with TRBJ2-7; possible D gene TRBD1, 6 bases. Looked up from germline, CDR1 is SGHTA and CDR2 is FQGNSA. Trimming took 5 bases from V and 7 from J, leaving 15 bases between them. The CDR3 spans 13 residues. The CDR3 reads CASSPGSGDEQYF. The CDR3 DNA is TGTGCCAGCAGCCCCGGGTCAGGGGATGAGCAGTACTTC.

In its sample, this clonotype was seen many times. The genes are TRBV27 and TRBJ2-6; a possible D gene is TRBD2 (5 bases). The V gene's germline CDR1 is MNHEY and CDR2 SMNVEV (reference sequence). The CDR3 extends over 17 amino acids. V dropped 3 bases and J dropped 4 bases, with 16 bases sitting between them. This chain's CDR3 is CASSFFRGLAGANVLTF. As DNA, the CDR3 is TGTGCCAGCAGTTTCTTCCGGGGTCTGGCCGGGGCCAACGTCCTGACTTTC. The full variable domain, in which reference TRBV27 and TRBJ2-6 provide the parts outside the CDR3, is EAQVTQNPRYLITVTGKKLTVTCSQNMNHEYMSWYRQDPGLGLRQIYYSMNVEVTDKGDVPEGYKVSRKEKRNFPLILESPSPNQTSLYFCASSFFRGLAGANVLTFGAGSRLTVL.

The genes are TRBV28 and TRBJ2-2; 8 positions match TRBD1. The CDR3 spans 16 residues. Trimming at V came to 1 base and at J to 6 bases, leaving 7 bases not matched to a gene. Germline V lookup: CDR1 MDHEN, CDR2 SYDVKM. The chain's CDR3 is CASSLYGQGSPGELFF. CDR3 coding DNA: TGTGCCAGCAGTTTATACGGACAGGGAAGTCCCGGGGAGCTGTTTTTT.

This chain connects TRBV15 to TRBJ2-7; TRBD2 matches at 10 bases. The CDR3 sequence is 18 residues long. The junction had 17 bases not matched to a gene; V was cut back by 7 bases and J by 2 bases. In germline, CDR1 is LNHNV, CDR2 YYDKDF (reference sequence). CDR3 nucleotide sequence: TGTGCCACCAAGAAGTCGGGGGCTAGCGGGGGCCGCGCCTACGAGCAGTACTTC. The encoded protein is CATKKSGASGGRAYEQYF.

This clonotype was seen ten or more times. This chain joins TRBV18 and TRBJ1-2, with a tentative D call TRBD1 (6 bases). This CDR3 has 15 residues. Trimming took off 3 bases at V and 8 bases at J, with 19 bases between the two ends. CDR1 is KGHSH and CDR2 is LQKENI in the germline V gene. The CDR3 is CASSPTGLSAMGYTF. In nucleotides, the CDR3 is TGTGCCAGCTCACCTACAGGGCTTTCTGCTATGGGCTACACCTTC.

There are a few counts of this clonotype. The chain carries TRBV12-3 or TRBV12-4 and TRBJ2-5, with a weak D call TRBD1 (5 bases). The CDR3 sequence is 19 residues long. Trimming shortened V by 3 bases and J by 3 bases, and 26 bases separated the two germline ends. The DNA of the CDR3 is TGTGCCAGCAGTTTCCCCCTATGGGGCAGCGCCCTCGGAAAAGAGACCCAGTACTTC. This codes for CASSFPLWGSALGKETQYF.

There are many counts of this clonotype. The V call is TRBV20-1, the J call TRBJ1-2; tentative D call: TRBD1 (6 bases). Germline V gives CDR1 DFQATT, CDR2 SNEGSKA (reference sequence). The V and J ends lost 1 base and 8 bases respectively, with 20 bases between them. This CDR3 has 15 residues. Here the CDR3 DNA reads TGCAGTGCTAGAGTCCCCGAGGAGGCAACAGGGGGCTACACCTTC. Amino acids: CSARVPEEATGGYTF.

This clonotype was seen repeatedly, ten times or more. The chain recombines TRBV20-1 with TRBJ1-2; D call uncertain. Per the germline V gene, CDR1 is DFQATT and CDR2 is SNEGSKA (reference sequence). V lost 6 bases, J lost 2 bases, and 10 bases lay in between. The CDR3 is 12 amino acids. The CDR3 DNA follows: TGCAGTGCCCGAGAAATAAACTATGGCTACACCTTC. Translation gives CSAREINYGYTF.

The table lists this clonotype with many counts. This sequence joins TRBV27 and TRBJ2-5, with D perhaps TRBD2 (5 bases). The germline CDR1 and CDR2 sequences are MNHEY and SMNVEV (reference sequence). The CDR3 loop spans 14 amino acids. V lost 3 bases and J lost 1, with 9 bases in between. The CDR3 sequence: CASSLPGVQETQYF. Written as DNA, the CDR3 is TGTGCCAGCAGTTTGCCCGGGGTCCAAGAGACCCAGTACTTC.

This clonotype was seen at least ten times. The V gene is TRBV6-1, the J gene TRBJ1-1; weak D call: TRBD1 (6 bases). CDR1 is MNHNS and CDR2 is SASEGT in the germline V gene. The V gene lost 6 bases and the J gene lost 11 bases, with 13 bases spanning the gap. The CDR3 runs 11 residues. This chain's CDR3 is CASRDSPRAFF. CDR3 nucleotide sequence: TGTGCCAGCAGGGACAGCCCGCGGGCTTTCTTT.

This clonotype was recorded at least ten times. The chain links TRBV6-1 to TRBJ2-7, with 11 bases identical to TRBD2. This CDR3 is built from 16 residues. V shed 1 base, J shed 5 bases, and the junction held 7 bases outside the gene matches. In germline, CDR1 is MNHNS, CDR2 SASEGT. In DNA, the CDR3 is TGTGCCAGCAGTGAAGACACACTAGCGGGAGTACACGAGCAGTACTTC. It yields the protein CASSEDTLAGVHEQYF.

This clonotype was recorded at least ten times. This rearrangement joins TRBV12-3 or TRBV12-4 to TRBJ1-2; D remains ambiguous. The CDR3 is 12 amino acids. V lost 6 bases to trimming and J lost 1 base, with 6 bases between them. CDR3 region: CASSRGNYGYTF. The CDR3 DNA follows: TGTGCCAGCAGCCGGGGTAACTATGGCTACACCTTC.

This clonotype was counted a few times. The V gene is TRBV12-3 or TRBV12-4, the J gene TRBJ2-5; D is unclear. The CDR3 runs 13 residues. V lost 4 bases, J lost 4 bases, and 10 bases lay in between. The CDR3 region has the DNA TGTGCCAGCAGTTCCCGGCGCCGAGAGACCCAGTACTTC. Protein product: CASSSRRRETQYF.

The sample holds a few counts of this clonotype. The chain has TRBV11-2 and TRBJ2-2; 7 nucleotides match TRBD1. Germline V lookup: CDR1 SGHAT, CDR2 FQNNGV. V lost 7 bases, J lost 4 bases, and 12 bases stayed unmatched. The CDR3 totals 16 residues. The CDR3 DNA is TGTGCCAGCAACGACTACAGGGGATATGGCACCGGGGAGCTGTTTTTT. Translating gives CASNDYRGYGTGELFF.

The CDR3 nucleotides are TGTGCCAGCATCCTATGGTGGAGCTCTGGGGCCAACGTCCTGACTTTC. Translated: CASILWWSSGANVLTF. The chain couples TRBV27 to TRBJ2-6; D call uncertain. Trimming took 7 bases from V and 0 from J, leaving 13 bases between them. Germline-derived CDR1 and CDR2 are MNHEY and SMNVEV (reference sequence). This CDR3 region has 16 residues.

The V call is TRBV20-1, the J call TRBJ1-1, with D perhaps matching TRBD1 (6 bases). This CDR3 is built from 15 residues. Trimming removed 6 bases from V and 4 bases from J, with 21 bases in between. Germline V gene data show CDR1 as DFQATT and CDR2 as SNEGSKA (reference sequence). The CDR3 loop is CSAPGHQKEGTEAFF. As DNA, the CDR3 is TGCAGTGCACCGGGACACCAAAAGGAGGGCACTGAAGCTTTCTTT.

There are a few counts of this clonotype. The V gene is TRBV20-1, the J gene TRBJ1-2; D not resolved. V was clipped by 4 bases and J by 7 bases, with 10 bases between them. Germline V gene sequence: CDR1 DFQATT, CDR2 SNEGSKA (reference sequence). The CDR3 has 11 residues. CDR3 region: CSANYLGGYTF. Written as DNA, the CDR3 is TGCAGTGCTAACTACCTCGGTGGCTACACCTTC.

This rearrangement joins TRBV28 to TRBJ1-2, with D maybe TRBD1 (6 bases). Trimming took off 5 bases at V and 3 bases at J, with 16 bases between the two ends. The CDR3 totals 15 residues. Germline values: CDR1 MDHEN, CDR2 SYDVKM. The DNA of the CDR3 is TGTGCCAGCAGTCAACAGGGATTGGGCGACTATGGCTACACCTTC. Translating gives CASSQQGLGDYGYTF.

Many counts were recorded for this clonotype. The rearrangement links TRBV12-3 or TRBV12-4 to TRBJ2-7; D unclear. V was trimmed by 1 base and J by 5 bases, leaving 3 bases between them. CDR3 length equals 11 residues. CDR3 nucleotide sequence: TGTGCCAGCAGTTTAGTGGACGAGCAGTACTTC. This gives the protein CASSLVDEQYF.